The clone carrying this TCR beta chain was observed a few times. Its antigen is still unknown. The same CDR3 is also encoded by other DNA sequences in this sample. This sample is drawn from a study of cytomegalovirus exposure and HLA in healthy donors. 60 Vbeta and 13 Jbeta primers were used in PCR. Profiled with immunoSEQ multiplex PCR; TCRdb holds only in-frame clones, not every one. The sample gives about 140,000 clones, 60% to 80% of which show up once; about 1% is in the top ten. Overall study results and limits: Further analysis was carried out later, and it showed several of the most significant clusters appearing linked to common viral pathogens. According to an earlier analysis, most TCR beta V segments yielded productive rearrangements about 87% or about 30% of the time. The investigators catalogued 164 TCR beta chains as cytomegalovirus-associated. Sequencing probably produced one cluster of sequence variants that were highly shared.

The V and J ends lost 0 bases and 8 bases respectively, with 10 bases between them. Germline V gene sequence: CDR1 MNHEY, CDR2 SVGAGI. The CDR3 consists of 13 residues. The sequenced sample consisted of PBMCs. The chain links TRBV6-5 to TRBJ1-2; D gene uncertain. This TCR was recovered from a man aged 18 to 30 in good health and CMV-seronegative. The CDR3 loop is CASSYSTGGGYTF. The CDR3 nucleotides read TGTGCCAGCAGTTACTCGACCGGAGGAGGCTACACCTTC.